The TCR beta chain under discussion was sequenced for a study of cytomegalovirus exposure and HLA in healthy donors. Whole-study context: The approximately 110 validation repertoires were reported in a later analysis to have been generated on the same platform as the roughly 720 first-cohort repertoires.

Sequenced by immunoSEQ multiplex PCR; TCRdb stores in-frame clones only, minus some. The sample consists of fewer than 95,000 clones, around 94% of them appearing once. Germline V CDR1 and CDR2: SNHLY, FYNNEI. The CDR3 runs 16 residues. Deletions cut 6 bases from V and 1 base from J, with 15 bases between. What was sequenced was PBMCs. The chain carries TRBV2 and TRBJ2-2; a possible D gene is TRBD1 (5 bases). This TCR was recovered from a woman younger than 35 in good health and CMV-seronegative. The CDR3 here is CASSVDRALNTGELFF. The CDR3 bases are TGTGCCAGCAGCGTCGACAGAGCCTTGAACACCGGGGAGCTGTTTTTT. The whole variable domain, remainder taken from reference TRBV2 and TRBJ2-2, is EPEVTQTPSHQVTQMGQEVILRCVPISNHLYFYWYRQILGQKVEFLVSFYNNEISEKSEIFDDQFSVERPDGSNFTLKIRSTKLEDSAMYFCASSVDRALNTGELFFGEGSRLTVL.